These 21 T cell receptor beta chains were sequenced from one sample in a study of shared clonotypes between healthy human individuals (dated by TCRdb to the early 2020s). The library was prepared using the immunoSEQ multiplex PCR assay. What TCRdb holds here is the immuneACCESS table cut down to in-frame rearrangements. Part of the clones is not present; checked against another copy, under half of the missing clones reflect an unresolved V gene, and the others are unexplained. A total of roughly 2.5 million clones appear in this sample, just over 90% of them only once. Under 0.15% of the sample belongs to the ten largest clones. The sequencing input was naive CD4+ T cells sorted from blood. The cell subset or site tag for this specimen amounts to: CD45RA+ positively selected. The receptors come from a man aged 18 to 30 in good health.

The CDR3 DNA reads as TGTGCCAGCAGCTTGGGCCTAGCGGAGAACACCGGGGAGCTGTTTTTT. Its translation: CASSLGLAENTGELFF. The chain has TRBV5-4 and TRBJ2-2; 7 bases map to TRBD2. J was trimmed by 1 base and V by 0 bases; bases with no gene match: 3. The CDR3 has 16 residues. Germline CDR1 and CDR2: SGHNT and YYREEE (reference sequence).

This clone was detected only once. The rearrangement joins TRBV9 to TRBJ2-1, with 11 bases identical to TRBD2. The CDR3 has 15 amino acids. The V and J ends lost 2 bases and 7 bases, in that order; junction bases with no gene match: 5. Germline CDR1 reads SGDLS; CDR2 reads YYNGEE. CDR3 nucleotides: TGTGCCAGCAGCGTGTCTAGCGGGAGGATTAATGAGCAGTTCTTC. This sequence encodes CASSVSSGRINEQFF.

The chain uses TRBV7-8 and TRBJ2-5; TRBD2 matches at 13 bases. CDR3 size: 18 residues. The V segment lost 5 bases and the J segment 2 bases; nucleotides outside the gene matches: 11. Germline CDR1 is SGHVS and CDR2 is FQNEAQ. CDR3 nucleotide sequence: TGTGCCAGCAGCCGCGGACTAGCGGGGGCGAGAAGGCAAGAGACCCAGTACTTC. Its translation: CASSRGLAGARRQETQYF. The whole variable domain, filled in from reference TRBV7-8 and TRBJ2-5, reads GAGVSQSPRYKVAKRGQDVALRCDPISGHVSLFWYQQALGQGPEFLTYFQNEAQLDKSGLPSDRFFAERPEGSVSTLKIQRTQQEDSAVYLCASSRGLAGARRQETQYFGPGTRLLVL.

This chain joins TRBV9 and TRBJ1-5, with TRBD1 as a possible D gene (5 bases). The V and J ends lost 3 bases and 3 bases respectively, with 7 bases between them. Germline-derived CDR1 and CDR2 are SGDLS and YYNGEE. The CDR3 runs to 13 residues. CDR3 bases: TGTGCCAGCAGCGGGGGGAACAATCAGCCCCAGCATTTT. As protein: CASSGGNNQPQHF. The entire variable domain, with the rest obtained from reference TRBV9 and TRBJ1-5, is as follows: DSGVTQTPKHLITATGQRVTLRCSPRSGDLSVYWYQQSLDQGLQFLIQYYNGEERAKGNILERFSAQQFPDLHSELNLSSLELGDSALYFCASSGGNNQPQHFGDGTRLSIL.

The rearrangement links TRBV28 to TRBJ1-2; TRBD1 might be the D (5 bases). V was clipped by 6 bases and J by 3 bases, with 17 bases between them. The CDR3 loop spans 15 amino acids. Germline CDR1 MDHEN, CDR2 SYDVKM. The CDR3 bases are TGTGCCAGCAGGACTGGACAAGACAAGGACTATGGCTACACCTTC. Encoded protein: CASRTGQDKDYGYTF.

V is TRBV6-5 and J is TRBJ1-3; the D is unclear. The CDR3 runs 13 residues. V was shortened by 5 bases and J by 0 bases, with 5 bases between the two germline ends. Germline V gene data show CDR1 as MNHEY and CDR2 as SVGAGI. The CDR3 is CASSATSGNTIYF. The CDR3 coding sequence is TGTGCCAGCAGTGCCACCTCTGGAAACACCATATATTTT.

This clone has just a few counts. This chain joins TRBV7-2 and TRBJ1-2, with D uncertain. The CDR3 is 12 residues long. Germline values: CDR1 SGHTA, CDR2 FQGNSA. V lost 5 bases to trimming and J lost 0 bases, with 4 bases between them. CDR3 residues: CASSTANYGYTF. The CDR3 DNA follows: TGTGCCAGCAGCACCGCTAACTATGGCTACACCTTC.

The chain carries TRBV6-1 and TRBJ2-6; a weak D match, TRBD1 (6 bases). Per germline, CDR1 MNHNS and CDR2 SASEGT. This CDR3 spans 16 amino acids. Trimming pared 4 bases from V and 0 bases from J, leaving 10 bases between. The CDR3 DNA follows: TGTGCCAGCAGTGTAGGACAGCCCTCTGGGGCCAACGTCCTGACTTTC. Translation gives CASSVGQPSGANVLTF.

The CDR3 DNA reads TGCGCCAGCAGTGGGCCCCAGACCTACGAGCAGTACTTC. Amino acid sequence: CASSGPQTYEQYF. The chain carries TRBV10-1 and TRBJ2-5; D gene unclear. With the DNA end fitting TRBJ2-7 better, the J assignment may be wrong. Germline loops: CDR1 WNHNN, CDR2 SYGVQD (reference sequence). CDR3 length: 13 residues.

V is TRBV10-3 and J is TRBJ2-3; 8 bases map to TRBD2. The J segment lost 2 bases and the V segment lost 4 bases, leaving 5 bases of the junction unmatched. The CDR3 runs to 15 residues. CDR1 is ENHRY, CDR2 SYGVKD, per germline. This CDR3 is CAISARGGTTDTQYF. In DNA form, the CDR3 reads TGTGCCATCAGTGCCCGGGGGGGGACCACAGATACGCAGTATTTT.

The chain couples TRBV15 to TRBJ2-3; 15 nucleotides line up with TRBD2. CDR1 LNHNV and CDR2 YYDKDF come from the germline V gene (reference sequence). V lost 3 bases to trimming and J lost 4 bases; unmatched junction nucleotides: 2. The CDR3 has 16 residues. DNA for the CDR3: TGTGCCACCAGCAGTGGGACTAGCGGGGGGTCAGATACGCAGTATTTT. It specifies CATSSGTSGGSDTQYF.

J is TRBJ2-2 and V is TRBV6-5, with D perhaps TRBD1 (6 bases). The CDR3 contains 14 residues. Germline-derived CDR1 and CDR2 are MNHEY and SVGAGI. V lost 2 bases and J lost 5, with 9 bases in between. CDR3 nucleotides: TGTGCCAGCAGTTACCGAGGGGGAACCGGGGAGCTGTTTTTT. It translates to CASSYRGGTGELFF.

Comment on this clone: The same CDR3 also results from other DNA sequences found in this sample. CDR3 sequence: CAWIGAYEQYF. For the CDR3, the DNA is TGTGCCTGGATAGGGGCCTACGAGCAGTACTTC. The chain recombines TRBV30 with TRBJ2-7; TRBD1 might be the D (5 bases). Germline-derived CDR1 and CDR2 are GTSNPN and SVGIG (reference sequence). With 4 bases removed from V and 2 bases from J, the gap between germline ends came to 6 bases. This CDR3 spans 11 amino acids.

The rearrangement joins TRBV6-5 to TRBJ2-5; no firm D call. Germline lookup yields CDR1 MNHEY and CDR2 SVGAGI. V shed 9 bases and J shed 3 bases, with 11 bases lying between them. The CDR3 spans 12 residues. Here the CDR3 DNA reads TGTGCCAGTAGTGGCCCTAAAGAGACCCAGTACTTC. Translated: CASSGPKETQYF.

The chain recombines TRBV28 with TRBJ2-1; weak D call: TRBD2 (6 bases). CDR1 MDHEN and CDR2 SYDVKM come from the germline V gene. The V end lost 4 bases, the J end lost 0 bases, and 13 bases lay between the germline ends. This CDR3 comprises 16 residues. The CDR3 nucleotides are TGTGCCAGCAGTTCCCTAGCGAGTCCCTCCTACAATGAGCAGTTCTTC. This sequence encodes CASSSLASPSYNEQFF.

The V and J genes are TRBV7-2 and TRBJ1-2; no definite D call. Germline V lookup: CDR1 SGHTA, CDR2 FQGNSA. This CDR3 comprises 16 residues. The V end lost 5 bases, the J end lost 0 bases, and 16 bases lay between the germline ends. Here the CDR3 reads CASSPRSLDANYGYTF. The CDR3, as DNA: TGTGCCAGCAGCCCTCGGTCACTCGACGCTAACTATGGCTACACCTTC. Full variable domain (rest looked up from reference TRBV7-2 and TRBJ1-2): GAGVSQSPSNKVTEKGKDVELRCDPISGHTALYWYRQSLGQGLEFLIYFQGNSAPDKSGLPSDRFSAERTGGSVSTLTIQRTQQEDSAVYLCASSPRSLDANYGYTFGSGTRLTVV.

The chain joins TRBV19 to TRBJ2-5; the match to TRBD2 covers 9 bases. This CDR3 has 16 amino acids. CDR1 is LNHDA and CDR2 is SQIVND in the germline V gene (reference sequence). The V and J ends lost 3 bases and 2 bases, in that order; junction bases with no gene match: 7. CDR3 coding DNA: TGTGCCAGTAGTATGATTAGCGGGAGCTATCAAGAGACCCAGTACTTC. Encoded protein: CASSMISGSYQETQYF.

The chain joins TRBV30 to TRBJ2-1; TRBD2 matches 13 bases. V was pared by 3 bases and J by 5 bases, with 13 bases of the junction left unmatched. Germline loops: CDR1 GTSNPN, CDR2 SVGIG (reference sequence). This CDR3 spans 18 amino acids. CDR3 loop: CAWRSGTSGTITHNEQFF. The CDR3 DNA reads as TGTGCCTGGAGGTCAGGGACTAGCGGGACCATAACCCACAATGAGCAGTTCTTC.

This chain connects TRBV6-4 to TRBJ2-5, with 9 positions matching TRBD1. V was clipped by 7 bases and J by 4 bases; unmatched bases: 16. The germline CDR1 and CDR2 sequences are MRHNA and SNTAGT. This CDR3 has 17 amino acids. In DNA form, the CDR3 reads TGTGCCAGCAACCTACCGGGACAGGGAAGCTCTGCAGAGACCCAGTACTTC. Its translation is CASNLPGQGSSAETQYF.

V is TRBV21-1 and J is TRBJ2-3; TRBD2 is the table's D call and was not checked against the DNA. TRBV21-1 is a listed pseudogene. The length of the CDR3 is 13 residues. This chain's CDR3 is CASLGGVRNTQYF. CDR3 sequence (DNA): TGTGCCAGCTTGGGGGGAGTCCGAAATACGCAGTATTTT.

The chain couples TRBV29-1 to TRBJ2-5; 8 bases are a match to TRBD1. Judging by the DNA end, TRBJ2-7 fits better; the J call may be wrong. CDR1 is SQVTM, CDR2 ANQGSEA, per germline. The CDR3 has 13 residues. The CDR3 loop is CSVRQGIPYEQYF. The CDR3 nucleotides are TGCAGCGTTAGACAGGGGATCCCCTACGAGCAGTACTTC.